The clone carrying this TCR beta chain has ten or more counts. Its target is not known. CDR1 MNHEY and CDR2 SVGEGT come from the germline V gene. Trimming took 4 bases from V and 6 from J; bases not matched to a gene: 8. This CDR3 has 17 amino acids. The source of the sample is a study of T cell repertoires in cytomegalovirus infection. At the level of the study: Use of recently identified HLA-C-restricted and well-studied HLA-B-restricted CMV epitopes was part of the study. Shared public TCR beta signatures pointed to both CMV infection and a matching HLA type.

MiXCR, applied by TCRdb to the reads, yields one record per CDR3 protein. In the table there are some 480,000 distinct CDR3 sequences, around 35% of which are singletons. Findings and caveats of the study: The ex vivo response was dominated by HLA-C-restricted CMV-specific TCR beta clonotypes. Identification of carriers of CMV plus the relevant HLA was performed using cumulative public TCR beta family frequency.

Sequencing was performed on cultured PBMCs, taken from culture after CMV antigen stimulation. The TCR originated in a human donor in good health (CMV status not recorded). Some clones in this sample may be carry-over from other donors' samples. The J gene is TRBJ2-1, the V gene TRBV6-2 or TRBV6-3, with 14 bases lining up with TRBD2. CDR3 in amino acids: CASSFPGLAGGLNEQFF. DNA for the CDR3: TGTGCCAGCAGTTTCCCAGGACTAGCGGGAGGCCTCAATGAGCAGTTCTTC.